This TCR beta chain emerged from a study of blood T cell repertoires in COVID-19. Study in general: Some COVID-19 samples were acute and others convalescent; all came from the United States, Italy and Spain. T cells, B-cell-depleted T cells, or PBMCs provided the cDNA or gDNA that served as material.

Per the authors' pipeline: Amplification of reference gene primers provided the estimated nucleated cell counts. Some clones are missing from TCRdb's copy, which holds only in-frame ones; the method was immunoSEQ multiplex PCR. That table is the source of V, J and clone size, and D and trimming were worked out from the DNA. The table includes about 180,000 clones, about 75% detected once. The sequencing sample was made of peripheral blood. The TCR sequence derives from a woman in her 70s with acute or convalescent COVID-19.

The CDR3 DNA follows: TGTGCCAGCTCACCTAACGTCTTGGCAGGCGGGAGTCCATGGCGGTCTGGAAACACCATATATTTT. Protein sequence: CASSPNVLAGGSPWRSGNTIYF. The gene calls are TRBV18 and TRBJ1-3; D gene ambiguous. CDR1 is KGHSH, CDR2 LQKENI, per germline. CDR3 length equals 22 residues. Trimming took off 3 bases at V and 1 base at J, with 31 bases between the two ends.